This is a list of T cell receptor beta chains from one sample in a study of T cells in localized non-small cell lung cancer. Sequenced by immunoSEQ multiplex PCR; TCRdb stores in-frame clones only, minus some. This table has about 24,000 clones, 92% appearing once. Sequenced here: peripheral blood, sampled before any cancer treatment. These receptors were obtained from a man between 40 and 70 years old with stage III squamous cell lung carcinoma. Both conserved end residues are part of each CDR3. The D gene is left open where the match is weak. Some rows have no size entry. The others give once, few or many, or a class for an expanded clone.

NA | TRBJ1-5 | NA | TRBV4-3 | TGCGCCAGCAGCCAAGATCTAAGGCAGGGTCTTGATCAGCCCCAGCATTTT | CASSQDLRQGLDQPQHF
NA | TRBJ1-1 | NA | TRBV9 | TGTGCCAGCACCGCTCGGGGAGACACTGAAGCTTTCTTT | CASTARGDTEAFF
TRBD1 | TRBJ1-4 | NA | TRBV28 | TGTGCCAGCAGTGACAGGGGAAATGAAAAACTGTTTTTT | CASSDRGNEKLFF
NA | TRBJ2-3 | NA | TRBV19 | TGTGCCAGTAGTATCAGGGGGGCAGATACGCAGTATTTT | CASSIRGADTQYF
TRBD1 | TRBJ1-1 | NA | TRBV5-1 | TGCGCCAGCAGCATACAGGGGGCGCTGAACACTGAAGCTTTCTTT | CASSIQGALNTEAFF
TRBD2 | TRBJ2-1 | once | TRBV6-4 | TGTGCCAGCAGTGAATTAGCGGGAGGGCCGGGTGAGCAGTTCTTC | CASSELAGGPGEQFF
NA | TRBJ1-5 | NA | TRBV18 | TGTGCCAGCTCACCCGACCGATGGGGCAATCAGCCCCAGCATTTT | CASSPDRWGNQPQHF
NA | TRBJ2-7 | NA | TRBV28 | TGTGCCAGCAGTCCGGGGGCTGGGGCAGGGAAGGAGGGCGAGCAGTACTTC | CASSPGAGAGKEGEQYF
TRBD1 | TRBJ1-5 | NA | TRBV19 | TGTGCCAGTAGGCCAGGGGGACTCCAGAGCAATCAGCCCCAGCATTTT | CASRPGGLQSNQPQHF
TRBD1 | TRBJ1-5 | NA | TRBV28 | TGTGCCAGCAGTTTAGCCCGGGACAGCTTAAATCAGCCCCAGCATTTT | CASSLARDSLNQPQHF